The next 10 T cell receptor beta chains were all read from a single sample in a study of technical replicates of blood from four donors (dated by TCRdb to about 2017). The library was produced with the immunoSEQ multiplex PCR assay. TCRdb obtained this table from immuneACCESS and retained in-frame rearrangements with V and J assigned. These tables miss some clones; where compared with another copy, unresolved V genes account for less than half of the shortfall, and the remainder is unexplained. Present in this sample are 60,000 to 90,000 clones, approximately 97% of which were seen just once. The ten most abundant clones make up approximately 0.21% of the sample. Sequencing used T cells isolated from PBMCs. The receptors were gathered from a human donor in good health.

This chain joins TRBV27 and TRBJ1-1; the D is unclear. Germline lookup yields CDR1 MNHEY and CDR2 SMNVEV (reference sequence). V was trimmed by 0 bases and J by 7 bases, leaving 15 bases between them. The CDR3 runs 15 residues. The CDR3 loop reads CASSLSNWAGYEAFF. The CDR3, as DNA: TGTGCCAGCAGTTTATCGAATTGGGCGGGCTATGAAGCTTTCTTT.

The J gene is TRBJ1-6, the V gene TRBV6-5, with TRBD1 identical over 7 bases. V was pared by 4 bases and J by 5 bases, with 5 bases of the junction left unmatched. The CDR3 consists of 15 residues. Germline lookup yields CDR1 MNHEY and CDR2 SVGAGI. The CDR3 region has the DNA TGTGCCAGCAGTTTTGAGACAGGGAATAATTCACCCCTCCACTTT. Translating gives CASSFETGNNSPLHF.

V gene TRBV11-3 combines with J gene TRBJ1-3; 7 positions match TRBD1. CDR3 size: 16 residues. The germline CDR1 and CDR2 sequences are SGHNT and YENEEA. Trimming took 5 bases from V and 0 from J; bases not matched to a gene: 7. The CDR3 DNA is TGTGCCAGCAGCATTAGACAGGGAGGCTCTGGAAACACCATATATTTT. It encodes CASSIRQGGSGNTIYF.

The genes are TRBV28 and TRBJ2-7; D perhaps matches TRBD1 (6 bases). V was clipped by 3 bases and J by 4 bases, with 25 bases between them. This CDR3 is 18 amino acids long. Germline lookup yields CDR1 MDHEN and CDR2 SYDVKM. The DNA for the CDR3 is TGTGCCAGCAGTTTGTTGAGCATCGACAGGCCCCGAGGGTACGAGCAGTACTTC. Its protein is CASSLLSIDRPRGYEQYF.

CDR3 loop: CAISRRREGIAGELFF. The CDR3 bases are TGTGCCATCAGCAGAAGACGGGAGGGAATCGCCGGGGAGCTGTTTTTT. The chain carries TRBV10-3 and TRBJ2-2, with 8 bases that match TRBD2. The CDR3 runs to 16 residues. CDR1 is ENHRY, CDR2 SYGVKD, per germline. V gave up 6 bases and J gave up 6 bases; unmatched junction bases: 12.

The chain has TRBV5-1 and TRBJ2-5, with unresolved D. Germline loops: CDR1 SGHRS, CDR2 YFSETQ. The CDR3 runs 15 residues. V gave up 0 bases and J gave up 5 bases, with 14 bases separating them. In nucleotides, the CDR3 is TGCGCCAGCAGCTTGGGCCAGCCACACAGTGAGACCCAGTACTTC. Its protein is CASSLGQPHSETQYF.

The chain couples TRBV7-9 to TRBJ2-7; tentative D call: TRBD2 (6 bases). From germline, CDR1 is SEHNR and CDR2 FQNEAQ (reference sequence). Trimming removed 8 bases at V and 0 bases at J, with 11 bases between. The CDR3 has 13 amino acids. For the CDR3, the DNA is TGTGCCAGCGACGGGGGAAGCTCCTACGAGCAGTACTTC. This translates into CASDGGSSYEQYF.

CDR3 DNA sequence: TGTGCCAGCAGCCAAGGCCTTCCGACAGCGGGGGGCGGCTACACCTTC. This gives the protein CASSQGLPTAGGGYTF. The chain recombines TRBV14 with TRBJ1-2, with D perhaps matching TRBD1 (6 bases). CDR1 and CDR2 from the germline V gene are SGHDN and FVKESK. CDR3 length: 16 residues. Trimming left V 1 base short and J 8 bases short, with 20 bases between.

This chain uses TRBV5-6 with TRBJ1-5, with 7 bases matching TRBD1. J was trimmed by 0 bases and V by 5 bases; bases with no gene match: 5. Germline loops: CDR1 SGHDT, CDR2 YYEEEE. The CDR3 runs 15 residues. The CDR3 DNA reads TGTGCCAGCAGGGGGACAGTAGATAGCAATCAGCCCCAGCATTTT. Encoded protein: CASRGTVDSNQPQHF.

The V and J genes are TRBV5-1 and TRBJ1-1; TRBD1 matches at 7 bases. The CDR3 runs to 12 residues. V gave up 2 bases and J gave up 6 bases; unmatched junction bases: 1. Germline values: CDR1 SGHRS, CDR2 YFSETQ. CDR3: CASSLQGSEAFF. In DNA form, the CDR3 reads TGCGCCAGCAGCTTACAGGGGTCTGAAGCTTTCTTT.